This T cell receptor (beta chain) appears in the sequencing data of a study of PD-1 blockade in classical Hodgkin lymphoma. Study observations and caveats: Relapsed/refractory patients reportedly had the lowest baseline TCR diversity, below newly diagnosed patients, who were below healthy donors.

Only in-frame clones appear in the TCRdb table, and some are missing; sequencing was by immunoSEQ multiplex PCR. The repertoire holds some 26,000 clones, over 75% seen once, with about 3.4% in the top ten. Notes on this clone: Its matching antigen is unknown.

Time point here: cycle 4 day 1 (C4D1), after 6 weeks of nivolumab. After autologous stem cell transplantation all patients relapsed, and prior brentuximab vedotin exposure differed between cohorts. Negative magnetic selection isolated CD4+ T cells from thawed PBMCs. V lost 3 bases, J lost 0 bases, and 5 bases lay in between. This CDR3 has 13 amino acids. Germline V CDR1 and CDR2: SGHTA, FQGTGA. The genes are TRBV7-3 and TRBJ1-1; D unclear. The sequences come from CD4+ T cells from blood, collected before the fourth cycle of nivolumab. The TCR originated in a human donor with classical Hodgkin lymphoma. The CDR3: CASSFNMNTEAFF. The CDR3 region has the DNA TGTGCCAGCAGCTTTAATATGAACACTGAAGCTTTCTTT.